This T cell receptor beta chain was captured in a study of beta chain features in type 1 diabetes. The sequenced template was cDNA made from the entire isolated RNA. Assay used: immunoSEQ multiplex PCR; TCRdb lists only in-frame clones, some missing. The top ten hold about 0.027% of the sample, which has under 250,000 clones, 13% to 15% seen once. From germline, CDR1 is SGHRS and CDR2 YFSETQ. The ends were cut back, 0 bases at V and 7 bases at J, with 10 bases in the middle. This CDR3 region has 13 residues. The receptor's source is a woman in her thirties or forties in good health. The V and J genes are TRBV5-1 and TRBJ1-1; D not resolved. The sample taken for sequencing was naive CD4+ T cells from blood. In DNA form, the CDR3 reads TGCGCCAGCAGCTTGGAGCCTACGGGTGAAGCTTTCTTT. This gives the protein CASSLEPTGEAFF. Together with reference TRBV5-1 and TRBJ1-1, the CDR3 gives the full variable domain: KAGVTQTPRYLIKTRGQQVTLSCSPISGHRSVSWYQQTPGQGLQFLFEYFSETQRNKGNFPGRFSGRQFSNSRSEMNVSTLELGDSALYLCASSLEPTGEAFFGQGTRLTVV.